A selection of T cell receptor beta chains follows, all from one sample in a study of blood T cell repertoires in COVID-19. The assay was immunoSEQ multiplex PCR, and TCRdb's table has in-frame clones only and misses some. The sample carries about 330,000 clones, 86% recorded once. The source material was peripheral blood. The receptors derive from a woman aged 50 to 60 with acute or convalescent COVID-19. Both conserved end residues are part of each CDR3. Each record gives: J gene, V gene, clone size, D gene, CDR3 protein, CDR3 DNA. A D gene is named only where the DNA matches it firmly. Clone size, where shown, is once, few, many, or a class for clones that have expanded.

J: TRBJ1-2
V: TRBV7-9
size: .
D: .
CDR3: CASSPGSRANYGYTF
DNA: TGTGCCAGCAGCCCAGGGTCCCGGGCTAACTATGGCTACACCTTC

J: TRBJ2-5
V: TRBV5-1
size: once
D: .
CDR3: CASSLAPSMRETQYF
DNA: TGCGCCAGCAGCTTGGCACCCAGCATGAGGGAGACCCAGTACTTC

J: TRBJ1-1
V: TRBV6-5
size: .
D: .
CDR3: CASQGPGVRGTEAFF
DNA: TGTGCCAGCCAAGGACCAGGGGTAAGGGGCACTGAAGCTTTCTTT

J: TRBJ2-7
V: TRBV2
size: .
D: .
CDR3: CASRRDTDLSYEQYF
DNA: TGTGCCAGCAGGCGTGATACAGACCTCTCCTACGAGCAGTACTTC

J: TRBJ1-3
V: TRBV9
size: once
D: TRBD1
CDR3: CASTEDRGTGNTIYF
DNA: TGTGCCAGCACCGAGGACAGGGGAACTGGAAACACCATATATTTT

J: TRBJ2-7
V: TRBV27
size: .
D: TRBD1
CDR3: CASSFPDRGPPYEQYF
DNA: TGTGCCAGCAGTTTCCCAGACAGGGGTCCCCCCTACGAGCAGTACTTC

J: TRBJ1-2
V: TRBV28
size: .
D: .
CDR3: CASSTPQGIYGYTF
DNA: TGTGCCAGCAGTACCCCGCAGGGGATCTATGGCTACACCTTC

J: TRBJ1-1
V: TRBV27
size: few
D: .
CDR3: CASSEQGEAFF
DNA: TGTGCCAGCAGTGAGCAGGGTGAAGCTTTCTTT

J: TRBJ2-7
V: TRBV28
size: .
D: .
CDR3: CASSRIGVPYEQYF
DNA: TGTGCCAGCAGTAGAATAGGGGTCCCCTACGAGCAGTACTTC

J: TRBJ1-3
V: TRBV30
size: .
D: .
CDR3: CAWRDRISGNTIYF
DNA: TGTGCCTGGAGAGACAGGATCTCTGGAAACACCATATATTTT

J: TRBJ2-7
V: TRBV7-2
size: once
D: TRBD2
CDR3: CASSSGLANSYEQYF
DNA: TGTGCCAGCAGCTCGGGACTAGCGAACTCCTACGAGCAGTACTTC

J: TRBJ1-3
V: TRBV3-1/TRBV3-2
size: .
D: .
CDR3: CASSQAGGQNFSGNTIYF
DNA: TGTGCCAGCAGCCAAGCGGGAGGACAGAACTTCTCTGGAAACACCATATATTTT

J: TRBJ2-5
V: TRBV7-3
size: .
D: TRBD2
CDR3: CASSKTREGKETQYF
DNA: TGTGCCAGCAGCAAAACGCGGGAGGGGAAGGAGACCCAGTACTTC

J: TRBJ2-2
V: TRBV27
size: .
D: .
CDR3: CASSSAPGAGSNTGELFF
DNA: TGTGCCAGCAGTTCTGCCCCGGGAGCTGGATCGAACACCGGGGAGCTGTTTTTT

J: TRBJ1-2
V: TRBV19
size: .
D: .
CDR3: CASSRTPATYGYTF
DNA: TGTGCCAGTAGTCGGACACCCGCTACCTATGGCTACACCTTC

J: TRBJ1-4
V: TRBV9
size: .
D: TRBD1
CDR3: CASSADRVTTNEKLFF
DNA: TGTGCCAGCAGCGCGGACAGGGTTACAACTAATGAAAAACTGTTTTTT

J: TRBJ2-1
V: TRBV5-6
size: .
D: .
CDR3: CASSLQGSYNEQFF
DNA: TGTGCCAGCAGCCTGCAGGGTTCCTACAATGAGCAGTTCTTC

J: TRBJ2-1
V: TRBV2
size: .
D: TRBD2
CDR3: CASDPLAASSYNEQFF
DNA: TGTGCCAGCGACCCTCTAGCGGCTAGCTCCTACAATGAGCAGTTCTTC

J: TRBJ2-2
V: TRBV2
size: .
D: .
CDR3: CASATENTGELFF
DNA: TGTGCCAGCGCGACAGAGAACACCGGGGAGCTGTTTTTT

J: TRBJ2-7
V: TRBV6-2/TRBV6-3
size: .
D: .
CDR3: CASSNRDFLTYEQYF
DNA: TGTGCCAGCAGTAACCGGGATTTTCTTACCTACGAGCAGTACTTC

J: TRBJ2-7
V: TRBV28
size: .
D: TRBD2
CDR3: CASIPGLAGPGEQYF
DNA: TGTGCCAGCATCCCGGGACTAGCGGGACCTGGAGAGCAGTACTTC

J: TRBJ1-4
V: TRBV7-2
size: .
D: TRBD1
CDR3: CASSLIPGQGSEKLFF
DNA: TGTGCCAGCAGCTTAATTCCGGGACAGGGATCTGAAAAACTGTTTTTT

J: TRBJ2-2
V: TRBV27
size: .
D: .
CDR3: CASSLSRVNTGELFF
DNA: TGTGCCAGCAGTTTATCCAGGGTGAACACCGGGGAGCTGTTTTTT

J: TRBJ1-5
V: TRBV18
size: once
D: .
CDR3: CASSPGPNQPQHF
DNA: TGTGCCAGCTCACCAGGGCCGAATCAGCCCCAGCATTTT

J: TRBJ2-7
V: TRBV5-6
size: .
D: TRBD2
CDR3: CASSLTSGLSYEQYF
DNA: TGTGCCAGCAGCTTGACTAGCGGACTGTCCTACGAGCAGTACTTC

J: TRBJ1-5
V: TRBV6-5
size: .
D: .
CDR3: CATSLQGFGNQPQHF
DNA: TGTGCCACCTCCCTCCAGGGATTTGGCAATCAGCCCCAGCATTTT

J: TRBJ2-5
V: TRBV5-1
size: .
D: .
CDR3: CASSLAVAEETQYF
DNA: TGCGCCAGCAGCTTGGCCGTAGCGGAAGAGACCCAGTACTTC

J: TRBJ1-2
V: TRBV2
size: .
D: .
CDR3: CASTVGGWEGYTF
DNA: TGTGCCAGCACTGTAGGAGGTTGGGAGGGCTACACCTTC

J: TRBJ2-3
V: TRBV18
size: .
D: TRBD1
CDR3: CASSPEQGRSTDTQYF
DNA: TGTGCCAGCTCACCAGAACAGGGGCGCAGCACAGATACGCAGTATTTT

J: TRBJ2-2
V: TRBV7-3
size: .
D: .
CDR3: CASSLKSGVWDTGELFF
DNA: TGTGCCAGCAGCTTAAAATCAGGGGTGTGGGACACCGGGGAGCTGTTTTTT

J: TRBJ2-1
V: TRBV4-1
size: once
D: .
CDR3: CASSQEEGIYNEQFF
DNA: TGCGCCAGCAGCCAAGAGGAGGGTATCTACAATGAGCAGTTCTTC

J: TRBJ1-1
V: TRBV5-4
size: .
D: .
CDR3: CASSPDYGDTEAFF
DNA: TGTGCCAGCAGCCCCGACTATGGGGACACTGAAGCTTTCTTT

J: TRBJ2-7
V: TRBV19
size: .
D: TRBD2
CDR3: CASSPTPSGFTYEQYF
DNA: TGTGCCAGTAGTCCCACCCCTAGCGGGTTTACCTACGAGCAGTACTTC